This T cell receptor beta chain originates from a study of blood T cell repertoires in COVID-19. At the level of the study: The cDNA or gDNA used as material had been derived from T cells, B-cell-depleted T cells, or PBMCs.

Germline CDR1 SGDLS, CDR2 YYNGEE. Between the trimmed V and J ends, which lost 7 bases and 5 bases, there was a span of 13 bases. The CDR3 sequence is 14 residues long. In the original workflow: Estimation of nucleated cell counts relied on the amplification of reference gene primers. The protocol was immunoSEQ multiplex PCR, while the TCRdb copy is restricted to in-frame clones and leaves out a portion. V and J calls and clone size are those listed in that table; D and trimming were worked out from the DNA. Of 410,000 or so clones listed, around nine tenths are singletons. During active infection, Seattle patients enrolled and were then monitored through disease.

This sequence originates from a woman in her thirties or forties with COVID-19, enrolled during active disease. Sequencing was carried out using peripheral blood. V is TRBV9 and J is TRBJ1-6; tentative D call: TRBD1 (5 bases). The CDR3 protein is CASGGGLNNSPLHF. CDR3 DNA sequence: TGTGCCAGCGGGGGGGGACTGAATAATTCACCCCTCCACTTT.